This T cell receptor beta chain is from a study of shared clonotypes between healthy human individuals. Study observations and caveats: Sequencing depth was a factor that was expected to affect clonotype sharing among donors. The study generally estimated greater richness for naive than memory subsets.

Over several immunoSEQ plates, each subset's genomic DNA was distributed in even portions. For sorted subsets, 150 to 200 ng DNA per replicate equaled approximately 32,000 T cell genomes. Here immunoSEQ multiplex PCR was the method, and the copy in TCRdb shows in-frame clones only, minus some. The sample shows some 600,000 clones, approximately 96% of them seen only once. The CDR3 sequence is 10 residues long. The germline V gene encodes CDR1 MNHEY and CDR2 SMNVEV (reference sequence). The ends were cut back, 8 bases at V and 2 bases at J, with 3 bases in the middle. Terminally differentiated effector memory CD45RA+ cells were excluded by CCR7 positive selection of CD45RO-negative cells. In the case of this clone: What it binds is not known.

This receptor was obtained from a woman aged 25 to 39 in good health. The sequenced sample consisted of naive CD8+ T cells sorted from blood. The J gene is TRBJ1-2, the V gene TRBV27; D gene uncertain. CDR3 sequence (DNA): TGTGCCAGCTCAAACTATGGCTACACCTTC. Translating it yields CASSNYGYTF.